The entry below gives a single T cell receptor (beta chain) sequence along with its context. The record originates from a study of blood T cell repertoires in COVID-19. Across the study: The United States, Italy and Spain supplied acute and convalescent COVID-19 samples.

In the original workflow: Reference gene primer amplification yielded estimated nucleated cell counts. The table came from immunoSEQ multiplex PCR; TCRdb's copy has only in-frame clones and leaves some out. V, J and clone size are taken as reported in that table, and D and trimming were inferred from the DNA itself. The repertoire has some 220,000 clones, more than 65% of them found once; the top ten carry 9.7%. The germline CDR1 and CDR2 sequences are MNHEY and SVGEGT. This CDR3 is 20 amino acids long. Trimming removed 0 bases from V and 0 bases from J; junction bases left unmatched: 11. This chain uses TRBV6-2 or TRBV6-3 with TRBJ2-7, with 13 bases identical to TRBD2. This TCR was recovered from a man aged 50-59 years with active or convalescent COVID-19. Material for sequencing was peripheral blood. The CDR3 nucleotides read TGTGCCAGCAGTTACTCTACCGGGACTAGCGGGGTAAAGAGCTCCTACGAGCAGTACTTC. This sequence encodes CASSYSTGTSGVKSSYEQYF.